Below, 18 T cell receptor beta chains from the same sample are listed, as sequenced in a study of shared clonotypes between healthy human individuals. Some clones are missing from TCRdb's copy, which holds only in-frame ones; the method was immunoSEQ multiplex PCR. Here the sample spans approximately 95,000 clones, around 67% being singletons. The source material was memory CD8+ T cells sorted from blood. Subset specified: CD45RO+ cells pooled with CCR7-negative TemRA cells. The receptors originated from a man aged 25 to 40 in good health.

This chain joins TRBV5-1 and TRBJ2-1, with TRBD2 identical over 8 bases. CDR1 is SGHRS, CDR2 YFSETQ, per germline. The CDR3 contains 16 residues. V shed 1 base and J 1 base; nucleotides not matched to a gene: 4. As DNA, the CDR3 is TGCGCCAGCAGCTTGTATGCGGGAGGTTCCTACAATGAGCAGTTCTTC. Translating gives CASSLYAGGSYNEQFF.

CDR3 protein: CASSNPIPSGSESYNEQFF. The CDR3 coding sequence is TGTGCCAGCAGCAATCCGATCCCTAGCGGGAGCGAGTCCTACAATGAGCAGTTCTTC. V gene TRBV21-1 combines with J gene TRBJ2-1; whether TRBD2, the table's D call, matches the DNA was not checked. TRBV21-1 corresponds to a pseudogene. CDR3 length equals 19 residues.

This clone was detected a few times. DNA for the CDR3: TGTGCCAGCAGTGAGGGAGAGGGGGCGAACACCGGGGAGCTGTTTTTT. Amino acids: CASSEGEGANTGELFF. The chain recombines TRBV6-4 with TRBJ2-2; D possibly corresponds to TRBD1 (6 bases). From germline, CDR1 is MRHNA and CDR2 SNTAGT. V was cut by 3 bases and J by 0 bases, with 11 bases left in between. The CDR3 totals 16 residues.

This clone has a handful of counts. DNA of the CDR3: TGTGCCAGCAGCTTAAGGACGGCGGGGAGCTCCTACGAGCAGTACTTC. Translation gives CASSLRTAGSSYEQYF. The V call is TRBV7-9, the J call TRBJ2-7; tentatively, D is TRBD2 (6 bases). Germline assignment: CDR1 SEHNR and CDR2 FQNEAQ (reference sequence). Between the trimmed V and J ends, which lost 2 bases and 0 bases, there was a span of 14 bases. The CDR3 is 16 amino acids.

V gene TRBV18 combines with J gene TRBJ2-6; 8 positions match TRBD1. V lost 5 bases, J lost 1 base, and 7 bases stayed unmatched. This CDR3 has 17 residues. CDR1 and CDR2 (germline): KGHSH, LQKENI. The CDR3 coding sequence is TGTGCCAGCTCATCCGGGACAGGAACATCTGGGGCCAACGTCCTGACTTTC. Residues: CASSSGTGTSGANVLTF.

The J gene is TRBJ2-7, the V gene TRBV20-1; tentatively, D is TRBD1 or TRBD2 (5 bases each). The CDR3 consists of 11 residues. V was pared by 8 bases and J by 4 bases, with 12 bases between. Germline CDR1 reads DFQATT; CDR2 reads SNEGSKA (reference sequence). In DNA form, the CDR3 reads TGCAGTTCTCGGGACGGTTACGAGCAGTACTTC. Its protein is CSSRDGYEQYF.

The V call is TRBV19, the J call TRBJ1-1; tentative D call: TRBD1 (5 bases). CDR1 LNHDA and CDR2 SQIVND come from the germline V gene (reference sequence). V lost 5 bases, J lost 4 bases, and 11 bases lay in between. The CDR3 length is 13 residues. CDR3 sequence (DNA): TGTGCCAGTAGTTTGAGGGGATCCACTGAAGCTTTCTTT. This sequence encodes CASSLRGSTEAFF. Full variable domain (rest looked up from reference TRBV19 and TRBJ1-1): DGGITQSPKYLFRKEGQNVTLSCEQNLNHDAMYWYRQDPGQGLRLIYYSQIVNDFQKGDIAEGYSVSREKKESFPLTVTSAQKNPTAFYLCASSLRGSTEAFFGQGTRLTVV.

This clone has ten or more counts. The chain links TRBV28 to TRBJ1-1; D is unresolved. Looked up from germline, CDR1 is MDHEN and CDR2 is SYDVKM. This CDR3 contains 11 residues. Deletions cut 8 bases from V and 1 base from J, with 5 bases between. As DNA, the CDR3 is TGTGCCAGCGCTCGGAACACTGAAGCTTTCTTT. Amino acids: CASARNTEAFF.

The chain has TRBV6-1 and TRBJ2-5; the match to TRBD1 covers 8 bases. In germline, CDR1 is MNHNS, CDR2 SASEGT. This CDR3 comprises 16 residues. With V trimmed by 3 bases and J by 1 base, 7 bases remained unmatched. The CDR3, as DNA: TGTGCCAGCAGTGACGGCCCGACAGGGGCCCAAGAGACCCAGTACTTC. Encoded protein: CASSDGPTGAQETQYF.

The chain carries TRBV5-4 and TRBJ2-3; TRBD1 agrees at 7 bases. Per the germline V gene, CDR1 is SGHNT and CDR2 is YYREEE (reference sequence). The CDR3 is 12 amino acids. V lost 8 bases to trimming and J lost 4 bases; unmatched junction nucleotides: 4. The CDR3 DNA reads TGTGCCAGTGGACAGGAGTCAGATACGCAGTATTTT. Amino acid sequence: CASGQESDTQYF.

Regarding this clone: This sequence may be a read error, since a much larger clone differs from it by one base. The J gene is TRBJ2-6, the V gene TRBV6-1; perhaps TRBD1 as D (6 bases). The CDR3 totals 15 residues. Germline loops: CDR1 MNHNS, CDR2 SASEGT. CDR3 coding DNA: TGTGCCCGCAGTGAAGCGCAGGGGGGGGCCAACGTCCTGACTTTC. Amino acid sequence: CARSEAQGGANVLTF.

In this sample, this clone turned up a few times. The chain joins TRBV6-4 to TRBJ2-3; TRBD2 matches 14 bases. The CDR3 is made up of 16 amino acids. Per the germline V gene, CDR1 is MRHNA and CDR2 is SNTAGT. Unmatched junction bases numbered 4, after V lost 5 bases and J lost 3 bases. The CDR3 DNA reads TGTGCCAGCAGTCCGACTAGCGGGAGGGGGACAGATACGCAGTATTTT. Its protein is CASSPTSGRGTDTQYF.

This clone was seen a handful of times. This chain joins TRBV28 and TRBJ2-7; D call uncertain. V shed 5 bases and J shed 3 bases, with 8 bases lying between them. The CDR3 is made up of 12 amino acids. Germline CDR1 is MDHEN and CDR2 is SYDVKM. Here the CDR3 DNA reads TGTGCCAGCAGTGCACCCGGCTACGAGCAGTACTTC. Translating it yields CASSAPGYEQYF.

The chain's CDR3 is CASSLVARGTLGTEAFF. Written as DNA, the CDR3 is TGTGCCAGCAGCTTAGTGGCCAGGGGGACCCTGGGAACTGAAGCTTTCTTT. This chain links TRBV7-9 with TRBJ1-1; 7 bases are shared with TRBD1. With 1 base clipped from V and 5 bases from J, the junction kept 13 bases outside the gene matches. Germline lookup yields CDR1 SEHNR and CDR2 FQNEAQ (reference sequence). CDR3 size: 17 residues.

The chain is built from TRBV6-5 and TRBJ2-7, with TRBD2 identical over 9 bases. The CDR3 sequence is 14 residues long. Trimming cost V 6 bases and J 5 bases; bases outside gene matches: 8. Germline lookup yields CDR1 MNHEY and CDR2 SVGAGI. The CDR3 coding sequence is TGTGCCAGCAGGGGGGTGGCGGGAGGGAACGAGCAGTACTTC. Protein: CASRGVAGGNEQYF.

In DNA form, the CDR3 reads TGTGCCAGCAGCCAAGACGGCACTCGCTCCTACAATGAGCAGTTCTTC. Translation: CASSQDGTRSYNEQFF. The chain recombines TRBV14 with TRBJ2-1; D unresolved. Germline CDR1 SGHDN, CDR2 FVKESK. The CDR3 is 16 amino acids. V gave up 0 bases and J gave up 0 bases, with 9 bases separating them.

The V call is TRBV7-8, the J call TRBJ1-4, with D unresolved. V lost 1 base to trimming and J lost 0 bases, with 18 bases between them. The CDR3 contains 19 residues. The germline V gene encodes CDR1 SGHVS and CDR2 FQNEAQ. The CDR3 reads CASSLEVRIVASTNEKLFF. The DNA for the CDR3 is TGTGCCAGCAGCTTAGAGGTCCGGATAGTTGCTTCAACTAATGAAAAACTGTTTTTT.

The chain combines TRBV9 with TRBJ1-2; D remains ambiguous. Germline V CDR1 and CDR2: SGDLS, YYNGEE. CDR3 size: 13 residues. Trimming shortened V by 3 bases and J by 4 bases, and 10 bases separated the two germline ends. The CDR3 DNA reads as TGTGCCAGCAGCGCAACTACCGCCTATGGCTACACCTTC. This translates into CASSATTAYGYTF.